This record covers a single T cell receptor (beta chain). Its antigen remains unknown. CDR1 is SGDLS, CDR2 YYNGEE, per germline. This CDR3 comprises 16 residues. V shed 1 base, J shed 7 bases, and the junction held 9 bases outside the gene matches. The data were obtained in a study of vaccination effects on CD4 cells after COVID-19. Overall study findings and caveats: Infection- and vaccine-induced clones contracted markedly late after vaccination. Convalescent patients were scarce, and early post-infection timepoints were absent. Cross-reactivity with common cold coronaviruses was shown by only 1 of 255 vaccine-induced clones in healthy vaccinees.

Clones were sequenced by immunoSEQ multiplex PCR, and TCRdb holds only the in-frame ones, with some missing. The sample lists some 20,000 clones, around three quarters occurring once. Before sequencing took place, the ViraFEST assay used viral peptide pools to expand antigen-specific CD4+ T cells. The culture ran for 10 days before CD4+ T cells were isolated. Nucleocapsid antibodies stayed negative before and after vaccination, showing no earlier SARS-CoV-2 infection. The source material was CD4+ T cells from PBMCs cultured with HCoV-229E spike peptides, sampled before COVID-19 vaccination. This chain connects TRBV9 to TRBJ1-5, with 9 bases matching TRBD1. The TCR sequence derives from a human donor who received a COVID-19 vaccine. The CDR3: CASSVPPGQGSQPQHF. The CDR3 nucleotides are TGTGCCAGCAGCGTACCCCCGGGACAGGGTTCACAGCCCCAGCATTTT.